This entry lists 26 T cell receptor beta chains sequenced from one sample in a study of blood T cell repertoires in COVID-19 (dated by TCRdb to about 2020). The library relied on the immunoSEQ multiplex PCR assay. TCRdb carries this immuneACCESS record with in-frame sequences only. Its versions omit some clonotypes, under half of them owing to an unresolved V gene in the studies checked, with the rest unexplained. Counted in this sample were about 61,000 clones; about nine tenths of them appeared once. The top ten hold about a fifth of the sample. Sequencing was done on a sample of peripheral blood. Source of these receptors: a woman between 50 and 59 years old with active or convalescent COVID-19.

V and J are TRBV28 and TRBJ2-7; TRBD2 agrees at 7 bases. With V trimmed by 4 bases and J by 2 bases, 8 bases remained unmatched. This CDR3 spans 15 amino acids. Germline CDR1 is MDHEN and CDR2 is SYDVKM. CDR3 bases: TGTGCCAGCAGTTCAGAGACTAGCTTCCCCTACGAGCAGTACTTC. Amino acids: CASSSETSFPYEQYF.

As DNA, the CDR3 is TGTGCCAGCAGCGTAGATGTGGGAAGGGGACAGACCACAGATACGCAGTATTTT. Translating it yields CASSVDVGRGQTTDTQYF. This chain connects TRBV9 to TRBJ2-3, with 7 bases aligning to TRBD1. Germline V lookup: CDR1 SGDLS, CDR2 YYNGEE. This CDR3 is 18 amino acids long. V gave up 0 bases and J gave up 2 bases; unmatched junction bases: 12.

V and J are TRBV20-1 and TRBJ2-7; D ambiguous. Trimming pared 3 bases from V and 4 bases from J, leaving 19 bases between. The CDR3 is made up of 15 amino acids. CDR1 is DFQATT, CDR2 SNEGSKA, per germline (reference sequence). CDR3 loop: CSASDGSDPMYEQYF. In nucleotides, the CDR3 is TGCAGTGCTAGTGACGGGTCAGACCCTATGTACGAGCAGTACTTC.

The rearrangement joins TRBV6-1 to TRBJ2-7, with TRBD2 matching over 10 bases. Trimming at V came to 1 base and at J to 3 bases, leaving 3 bases not matched to a gene. Germline-derived CDR1 and CDR2 are MNHNS and SASEGT. This CDR3 has 15 amino acids. Here the CDR3 reads CASSEEGTSVYEQYF. The CDR3 bases are TGTGCCAGCAGTGAAGAAGGGACTAGCGTCTACGAGCAGTACTTC.

The J gene is TRBJ1-5, the V gene TRBV7-8; the match to TRBD1 covers 9 bases. CDR3 length equals 16 residues. Losses at the gene ends were 5 bases for V and 2 bases for J; bases not matched to a gene: 7. Germline CDR1 is SGHVS and CDR2 is FQNEAQ. In nucleotides, the CDR3 is TGTGCCAGCAGCCCGAACAGGGGGCTCGGCAATCAGCCCCAGCATTTT. Its translation is CASSPNRGLGNQPQHF.

This clone occurred once. The J gene is TRBJ2-7, the V gene TRBV9, with a weak D call TRBD2 (6 bases). V was cut by 1 base and J by 6 bases, with 14 bases left in between. The CDR3 extends over 14 amino acids. Germline-derived CDR1 and CDR2 are SGDLS and YYNGEE. CDR3 loop: CASSVRERGTEQYF. The CDR3, as DNA: TGTGCCAGCAGCGTACGGGAGAGAGGGACCGAGCAGTACTTC.

This clone was counted only a few times. The J gene is TRBJ2-7, the V gene TRBV18, with D maybe TRBD2 (5 bases). Germline values: CDR1 KGHSH, CDR2 LQKENI. Trimming removed 2 bases at V and 3 bases at J, with 17 bases between. The CDR3 loop spans 16 amino acids. The DNA of the CDR3 is TGTGCCAGCTCACCAAAGAGTGGGAGTCTCATCTACGAGCAGTACTTC. Translation: CASSPKSGSLIYEQYF.

The V and J genes are TRBV21-1 and TRBJ2-5; the table's D call, TRBD1, was not checked against the DNA. TRBV21-1 is a recognized pseudogene. The CDR3 contains 17 residues. This CDR3 reads CASSKGHPGPSQETQYF. The CDR3 nucleotides are TGTGCCAGCAGCAAAGGGCACCCAGGGCCATCGCAAGAGACCCAGTACTTC.

The chain recombines TRBV5-1 with TRBJ2-7; 8 bases fit TRBD1. Germline V CDR1 and CDR2: SGHRS, YFSETQ. J gave up 3 bases and V 4 bases, and 6 bases lay outside the gene matches. The CDR3 sequence is 14 residues long. In DNA form, the CDR3 reads TGCGCCAGCAGCCTGGGACAGGTGGGCTACGAGCAGTACTTC. This gives the protein CASSLGQVGYEQYF.

This rearrangement joins TRBV6-6 to TRBJ2-1; 11 nucleotides match TRBD1. The germline V gene encodes CDR1 MNHNY and CDR2 SVGAGI (reference sequence). This CDR3 has 16 amino acids. With 5 bases clipped from V and 8 bases from J, the junction kept 11 bases outside the gene matches. The CDR3 nucleotides read TGTGCCAGCAGTATGGGGACAGGGGGTCTATCAGATGAGCAGTTCTTC. It specifies CASSMGTGGLSDEQFF.

The chain couples TRBV2 to TRBJ1-1; 12 nucleotides agree with TRBD1. CDR3 length: 17 residues. The germline CDR1 and CDR2 sequences are SNHLY and FYNNEI. V gave up 5 bases and J gave up 1 base; unmatched junction bases: 8. The CDR3 here is CASSLMGTGGRNTEAFF. CDR3 sequence (DNA): TGTGCCAGCAGTCTAATGGGGACAGGGGGCCGGAACACTGAAGCTTTCTTT.

This chain joins TRBV11-2 and TRBJ2-5, with 8 bases that match TRBD1. V lost 4 bases and J lost 5; bases outside the gene matches: 9. Germline CDR1 reads SGHAT; CDR2 reads FQNNGV. CDR3 length: 15 residues. In DNA form, the CDR3 reads TGTGCCAGCAGCTCACGGACAGGGCAGAGGGAGACCCAGTACTTC. This gives the protein CASSSRTGQRETQYF.

CDR3 residues: CASSFSDEQYF. The CDR3, as DNA: TGTGCCAGCAGTTTTTCGGACGAGCAGTACTTC. The V and J genes are TRBV28 and TRBJ2-7; the D is unclear. Trimming took off 3 bases at V and 5 bases at J, with 5 bases between the two ends. The CDR3 spans 11 residues. Germline values: CDR1 MDHEN, CDR2 SYDVKM.

This clone was recorded only once. The chain has TRBV5-1 and TRBJ2-1; TRBD2 matches 11 bases. The CDR3 has 16 residues. CDR1 SGHRS and CDR2 YFSETQ come from the germline V gene. V lost 3 bases, J lost 6 bases, and 8 bases stayed unmatched. This CDR3 reads CASSSAGTSGRNEQFF. The CDR3 bases are TGCGCCAGCAGCTCGGCGGGGACTAGCGGACGCAATGAGCAGTTCTTC.

The chain couples TRBV7-8 to TRBJ2-3, with a possible D match to TRBD1 (6 bases). Germline CDR1 and CDR2: SGHVS and FQNEAQ. This CDR3 contains 14 residues. Trimming took off 5 bases at V and 2 bases at J, with 11 bases between the two ends. The CDR3 DNA reads as TGTGCCAGCAGCGACCGGGACAACACAGATACGCAGTATTTT. The encoded protein is CASSDRDNTDTQYF.

The V gene is TRBV6-1, the J gene TRBJ2-7, with 7 bases aligning to TRBD2. J lost 4 bases, V lost 1 base, and 7 bases had no gene match. Germline V gene data show CDR1 as MNHNS and CDR2 as SASEGT. The CDR3 spans 15 residues. The CDR3 coding sequence is TGTGCCAGCAGTGAAGGGGGGGGAATTATTTACGAGCAGTACTTC. Translating it yields CASSEGGGIIYEQYF.

The rearrangement uses TRBV6-2 or TRBV6-3 and TRBJ2-7; D possibly corresponds to TRBD2 (6 bases). V was trimmed by 3 bases and J by 4 bases, leaving 16 bases between them. The CDR3 is made up of 15 amino acids. Germline V lookup: CDR1 MNHEY, CDR2 SVGEGT. The CDR3 loop is CASSYRPGAEYEQYF. CDR3 DNA: TGTGCCAGCAGTTATAGGCCGGGAGCCGAATACGAGCAGTACTTC.

The chain employs TRBV7-9 and TRBJ2-1, with TRBD2 matching 15 bases. The CDR3 spans 18 residues. Germline-derived CDR1 and CDR2 are SEHNR and FQNEAQ (reference sequence). J lost 3 bases, V lost 1 base, and 4 bases had no gene match. As DNA, the CDR3 is TGTGCCAGCAGCTTAGGGACTAGCGGGAGGGCCATCTACAATGAGCAGTTCTTC. This codes for CASSLGTSGRAIYNEQFF.

Sample share makes this clone medium-sized. V is TRBV9 and J is TRBJ2-7, with 9 bases that match TRBD2. V gave up 4 bases and J gave up 2 bases; unmatched junction bases: 7. The CDR3 totals 15 residues. CDR1 is SGDLS and CDR2 is YYNGEE in the germline V gene. CDR3 DNA: TGTGCCAGCAGCCCCCAAGCGGGAGGAACCTACGAGCAGTACTTC. Residues: CASSPQAGGTYEQYF.

In this sample, this clone turned up a few times. The chain joins TRBV4-1 to TRBJ2-1, with D maybe TRBD2 (5 bases). V lost 0 bases and J lost 7, with 13 bases in between. Per germline, CDR1 MGHRA and CDR2 YSYEKL. CDR3 length: 15 residues. The chain's CDR3 is CASSQDYGIWNEQFF. Here the CDR3 DNA reads TGCGCCAGCAGCCAAGATTACGGGATTTGGAATGAGCAGTTCTTC.

A single count supports this clone. The chain employs TRBV24-1 and TRBJ2-1; D may be TRBD2 (5 bases). Trimming left V 6 bases short and J 5 bases short, with 10 bases between. Germline CDR1 KGHDR, CDR2 SFDVKD. This CDR3 spans 13 amino acids. The CDR3 spells CATSPTGNNEQFF. The CDR3 coding sequence is TGTGCCACCAGTCCGACGGGGAACAATGAGCAGTTCTTC.

Ten or more counts support this clone. The chain has TRBV28 and TRBJ2-7; TRBD1 matches at 9 bases. Looked up from germline, CDR1 is MDHEN and CDR2 is SYDVKM. V trimming: 6 bases; J trimming: 4 bases; junction bases outside the gene matches: 7. The CDR3 extends over 14 amino acids. The CDR3 is CASRLTGTGYEQYF. In nucleotides, the CDR3 is TGTGCCAGCAGACTTACCGGGACAGGGTACGAGCAGTACTTC.

The chain carries TRBV21-1 and TRBJ1-1; TRBD1, as called in the table, went unchecked against the DNA. TRBV21-1 is listed as a pseudogene. This CDR3 spans 16 amino acids. The CDR3 bases are TGTGCCAGCAGCAAAGGCCGGACAGGGAAGAACACTGAAGCTTTCTTT. Its protein is CASSKGRTGKNTEAFF.

The chain carries TRBV6-5 and TRBJ2-5, with D possibly matching TRBD1 (5 bases). The CDR3 is made up of 13 amino acids. Germline loops: CDR1 MNHEY, CDR2 SVGAGI. Trimming removed 8 bases at V and 5 bases at J, with 15 bases between. CDR3 sequence: CASETVFGETQYF. CDR3 sequence (DNA): TGTGCCAGCGAGACAGTCTTCGGTGAGACCCAGTACTTC.

This chain joins TRBV9 and TRBJ2-1, with 10 bases aligning to TRBD2. Germline-derived CDR1 and CDR2 are SGDLS and YYNGEE. This CDR3 is built from 16 residues. Trimming at V came to 4 bases and at J to 1 base, leaving 5 bases not matched to a gene. The CDR3 protein is CASSPEGLASYNEQFF. The CDR3 region has the DNA TGTGCCAGCAGCCCGGAGGGACTAGCGTCCTACAATGAGCAGTTCTTC. Filled out from reference TRBV9 and TRBJ2-1, the complete variable domain reads DSGVTQTPKHLITATGQRVTLRCSPRSGDLSVYWYQQSLDQGLQFLIQYYNGEERAKGNILERFSAQQFPDLHSELNLSSLELGDSALYFCASSPEGLASYNEQFFGPGTRLTVL.

This clone appeared once. One end of the junction does not line up with germline, which may come from a read error. This chain uses TRBV2 with TRBJ2-7, with 7 positions matching TRBD1. Per the germline V gene, CDR1 is SNHLY and CDR2 is FYNNEI. This CDR3 contains 12 residues. CDR3 region: CASSEARQGVNF. The CDR3 DNA is TGTGCCAGCAGTGAAGCGCGACAGGGTGTCAACTTC.